The sequence of this T cell receptor beta chain was determined in a study of blood T cells in healthy people across ages. A second PCR, run for roughly 7 to 11 cycles, used a sample-barcoded 5' primer plus a J-beta primer mix. TCRdb passed the 5' RACE reads through MiXCR, listing each CDR3 protein once. The profile covers some 640,000 distinct CDR3 sequences, with about 30% appearing a single time and 15% to 18% taken by the ten largest. There are 13 residues in the CDR3. Germline CDR1 is LGHNA and CDR2 is YNFKEQ. Points from the study as a whole: Donor CMV status was unknown, possibly confounding expanded clonotype changes. Whereas aged donors had fewer naive CD4+ cells, long-lived donors had more of them and higher diversity.

About this clonotype: The antigen is not known. One end of the junction fails to match germline, which may point to a read error.

The chain is built from TRBV4-2 and TRBJ2-7, with D tentatively TRBD2 (5 bases). The clonotype was recovered from a woman older than 75 in good health. Sequencing input: blood. CDR3 sequence reads: CASSPLNTGELYF. CDR3 DNA: TGTGCCAGCAGCCCCTTGAACACCGGGGAGCTGTACTTC.